These T cell receptor beta chains were read from a single sample in a study of CD8 T cells in Susac syndrome. TCRdb reprocessed the immunoSEQ multiplex PCR reads with MiXCR, giving one entry per CDR3 protein. The data contain 180,000 or so distinct CDR3 sequences, around 95% of them singletons. The sequenced sample was CD4+ T cells from PBMCs. The receptors were sampled from a human donor in good health. The CDR3 runs from the conserved cysteine through the conserved F or W. D genes are given only for firm matches. Clone size appears in some rows only: once, few, many, or a class for an expanded clone.

cdr3_nt | cdr3_aa | d_call | j_call | clone_size | v_call
TGTGCCAGCAGTTCGACAGGCGGGGAAGAGACCCAGTACTTC | CASSSTGGEETQYF | - | TRBJ2-5 | - | TRBV7-2
TGTGCCAGTAGTCCTACAGGGTCCGGGGCCAACGTCCTGACTTTC | CASSPTGSGANVLTF | - | TRBJ2-6 | - | TRBV19
TGTGCCTTGAACCGGGACAGGGGCTCTGGGGCCAACGTCCTGACTTTC | CALNRDRGSGANVLTF | TRBD1 | TRBJ2-6 | - | TRBV30
TGCAGTGCTAGATCAACCCCTGGACAGGGCGAAAACTATGGCTACACCTTC | CSARSTPGQGENYGYTF | TRBD1 | TRBJ1-2 | - | TRBV20-1
TGTGCCAGCTCAGGCAGTCTCAGCTCCTACGAGCAGTACTTC | CASSGSLSSYEQYF | - | TRBJ2-7 | - | TRBV18
TGTGCCAGCAGCTCTGGGACAGGGGTAAGGACTGAAGCTTTCTTT | CASSSGTGVRTEAFF | TRBD1 | TRBJ1-1 | - | TRBV7-9
TGTGCCAGCCACCGACTGGGGCTAGGTCCCAATGAGCAGTTCTTC | CASHRLGLGPNEQFF | - | TRBJ2-1 | - | TRBV2
TGCAGTGCTAGAGCCACCAGCGGGGGTAACAATGAGCAGTTCTTC | CSARATSGGNNEQFF | TRBD2 | TRBJ2-1 | - | TRBV20-1
TGCGCCAGCAGCCAAGATCCCCCCAGCGGGGGATACAATGAGCAGTTCTTC | CASSQDPPSGGYNEQFF | TRBD2 | TRBJ2-1 | - | TRBV4-3
TGTGCCAGCAGCTTGGATCCCAGCAGGGGGTCCTACGAGCAGTACTTC | CASSLDPSRGSYEQYF | TRBD1 | TRBJ2-7 | once | TRBV5-4
TGCAGTCGGACTCAGCATCCAGATACGCAGTATTTT | CSRTQHPDTQYF | - | TRBJ2-3 | - | TRBV20-1
TGTGCCAGCAGTTTCGGGACAGGGGCTAAGAACACTGAAGCTTTCTTT | CASSFGTGAKNTEAFF | TRBD1 | TRBJ1-1 | - | TRBV12-3/TRBV12-4
TGCAGCGACAACCCACAGGGACCACCCCTCCACTTT | CSDNPQGPPLHF | - | TRBJ1-6 | - | TRBV29-1
TGTGCCAGCAGCACTCGGACTAGCGGGGGGCCCTACGAGCAGTACTTC | CASSTRTSGGPYEQYF | TRBD2 | TRBJ2-7 | - | TRBV5-4
TGCAGTGCTCTCCAGGCGGGGGGTTACACAGATACGCAGTATTTT | CSALQAGGYTDTQYF | TRBD2 | TRBJ2-3 | - | TRBV20-1
TGTGCCAGCAGCCAAGATTGGAGGGGGGGCCAGGAGACCCAGTACTTC | CASSQDWRGGQETQYF | - | TRBJ2-5 | - | TRBV4-2
TGTGCCAGCAGTTCCCGACCCTACAATGAGCAGTTCTTC | CASSSRPYNEQFF | - | TRBJ2-1 | few | TRBV6-5